This is a list of T cell receptor beta chains from one sample in a study of blood T cell repertoires in COVID-19. Profiled with immunoSEQ multiplex PCR; TCRdb holds only in-frame clones, not every one. The data contain about 180,000 clones, approximately 83% of them singletons. Sample: peripheral blood. All receptors derive from a human donor with active or convalescent COVID-19. The donor label of this sample is uncertain. CDR3s include the opening cysteine and the closing phenylalanine or tryptophan. Fields, in order: CDR3 protein, CDR3 DNA, J gene, clone size, V gene, D gene. The D gene is left open where the match is weak. Size is omitted from some rows. Given values are once, few, many or a class for expanded clones.

CDR3 protein: CASSQGAGGTSGNTIYF
CDR3 DNA: TGTGCCAGCAGCCAAGGAGCAGGGGGGACCTCTGGAAACACCATATATTTT
J gene: TRBJ1-3
clone size: .
V gene: TRBV3-1/TRBV3-2
D gene: TRBD1

CDR3 protein: CASSHQGAGQPQHF
CDR3 DNA: TGTGCCAGCAGTCATCAGGGGGCTGGGCAGCCCCAGCATTTT
J gene: TRBJ1-5
clone size: many
V gene: TRBV5-4
D gene: TRBD1

CDR3 protein: CAISPRTGDNSPLHF
CDR3 DNA: TGTGCCATCAGCCCCCGGACAGGGGATAATTCACCCCTCCACTTT
J gene: TRBJ1-6
clone size: .
V gene: TRBV10-3
D gene: TRBD1

CDR3 protein: CASSPRTSGNYYEQYF
CDR3 DNA: TGTGCCAGTAGTCCCCGAACTAGCGGGAATTACTACGAGCAGTACTTC
J gene: TRBJ2-7
clone size: once
V gene: TRBV19
D gene: TRBD2

CDR3 protein: CASSKGRGQGARPPISGEQFF
CDR3 DNA: TGTGCCAGCAGCAAAGGTCGGGGACAGGGGGCGCGTCCACCCATCTCAGGCGAGCAGTTCTTC
J gene: TRBJ2-1
clone size: .
V gene: TRBV21-1
D gene: .

CDR3 protein: CACRRDREAFF
CDR3 DNA: TGTGCCTGTCGCCGGGACAGGGAAGCTTTCTTT
J gene: TRBJ1-1
clone size: once
V gene: TRBV30
D gene: TRBD1

CDR3 protein: CAWRTEAGVADTQYF
CDR3 DNA: TGTGCCTGGAGGACGGAGGCGGGAGTGGCAGATACGCAGTATTTT
J gene: TRBJ2-3
clone size: .
V gene: TRBV30
D gene: TRBD2

CDR3 protein: CASQARTGELFF
CDR3 DNA: TGTGCCAGTCAAGCGCGCACCGGGGAGCTGTTTTTT
J gene: TRBJ2-2
clone size: .
V gene: TRBV12-3/TRBV12-4
D gene: .

CDR3 protein: CSVTSGSRDEQFF
CDR3 DNA: TGCAGCGTCACTAGCGGGAGTCGGGATGAGCAGTTCTTC
J gene: TRBJ2-1
clone size: .
V gene: TRBV29-1
D gene: TRBD2

CDR3 protein: CSVVRQGGGEQFF
CDR3 DNA: TGCAGCGTTGTTCGACAGGGAGGCGGTGAGCAGTTCTTC
J gene: TRBJ2-1
clone size: few
V gene: TRBV29-1
D gene: .

CDR3 protein: CASSKAGRSPQFF
CDR3 DNA: TGTGCCAGCAGCAAAGCGGGGAGAAGTCCGCAGTTCTTC
J gene: TRBJ2-1
clone size: .
V gene: TRBV21-1
D gene: .

CDR3 protein: CASSQVTGATTYEQYF
CDR3 DNA: TGCGCCAGCAGCCAAGTGACAGGGGCCACTACCTACGAGCAGTACTTC
J gene: TRBJ2-7
clone size: few
V gene: TRBV4-1
D gene: TRBD1

CDR3 protein: CSVEIGTSEGVSSYEQYF
CDR3 DNA: TGCAGCGTTGAGATAGGGACTAGCGAGGGTGTTTCGTCCTACGAGCAGTACTTC
J gene: TRBJ2-7
clone size: many
V gene: TRBV29-1
D gene: TRBD2

CDR3 protein: CASSLTSGGLLNTGELFF
CDR3 DNA: TGTGCCAGCAGTCTGACTAGCGGGGGGCTTCTGAACACCGGGGAGCTGTTTTTT
J gene: TRBJ2-2
clone size: .
V gene: TRBV28
D gene: TRBD2

CDR3 protein: CASSLPGVSYEQYF
CDR3 DNA: TGTGCCAGCAGTTTACCAGGGGTTTCCTACGAGCAGTACTTC
J gene: TRBJ2-7
clone size: .
V gene: TRBV28
D gene: .

CDR3 protein: CASSHRILAGLNTGELFF
CDR3 DNA: TGTGCCAGCAGCCACAGAATTCTAGCGGGACTAAACACCGGGGAGCTGTTTTTT
J gene: TRBJ2-2
clone size: .
V gene: TRBV14
D gene: TRBD2

CDR3 protein: CASSLTRDRGADTQYF
CDR3 DNA: TGTGCCAGCAGCTTGACCAGGGACAGGGGAGCAGATACGCAGTATTTT
J gene: TRBJ2-3
clone size: .
V gene: TRBV7-3
D gene: TRBD1

CDR3 protein: CSASSGNTIYF
CDR3 DNA: TGCAGTGCTAGTTCAGGGAACACCATATATTTT
J gene: TRBJ1-3
clone size: .
V gene: TRBV20-1
D gene: .

CDR3 protein: CASSLAGTETQYF
CDR3 DNA: TGTGCCAGCAGCCTAGCGGGGACTGAGACCCAGTACTTC
J gene: TRBJ2-5
clone size: .
V gene: TRBV5-6
D gene: TRBD2

CDR3 protein: CASSQTSTDTQYF
CDR3 DNA: TGCGCCAGCAGCCAAACTAGCACAGATACGCAGTATTTT
J gene: TRBJ2-3
clone size: .
V gene: TRBV4-3
D gene: .

CDR3 protein: CASSQGIPRDSYNEQFF
CDR3 DNA: TGTGCCAGCAGCCAAGGGATTCCGCGGGACTCCTACAATGAGCAGTTCTTC
J gene: TRBJ2-1
clone size: once
V gene: TRBV3-1/TRBV3-2
D gene: .

CDR3 protein: CASSLGAAYEQYF
CDR3 DNA: TGTGCCAGCAGCTTAGGGGCAGCCTACGAGCAGTACTTC
J gene: TRBJ2-7
clone size: .
V gene: TRBV11-3
D gene: .

CDR3 protein: CSSKKRSVSGYTF
CDR3 DNA: TGCAGCTCTAAAAAGAGGAGTGTATCTGGCTACACCTTC
J gene: TRBJ1-2
clone size: once
V gene: TRBV29-1
D gene: .

CDR3 protein: CASSLYAGGPSEQYF
CDR3 DNA: TGTGCCAGCAGTTTATATGCGGGAGGGCCCTCCGAGCAGTACTTC
J gene: TRBJ2-7
clone size: .
V gene: TRBV27
D gene: TRBD2

CDR3 protein: CASTSGQGTDTQYF
CDR3 DNA: TGTGCCAGTACGAGTGGACAGGGCACAGATACGCAGTATTTT
J gene: TRBJ2-3
clone size: .
V gene: TRBV19
D gene: TRBD1

CDR3 protein: CASSLAQGYNEQFF
CDR3 DNA: TGTGCCAGCAGTTTAGCCCAGGGTTACAATGAGCAGTTCTTC
J gene: TRBJ2-1
clone size: .
V gene: TRBV28
D gene: .

CDR3 protein: CASSQGQGAGYTF
CDR3 DNA: TGTGCCAGCAGCCAAGGGCAGGGGGCGGGCTACACCTTC
J gene: TRBJ1-2
clone size: .
V gene: TRBV3-1/TRBV3-2
D gene: TRBD1

CDR3 protein: CASSVSRAGANVLTF
CDR3 DNA: TGTGCCAGCAGCGTGAGCAGGGCTGGGGCCAACGTCCTGACTTTC
J gene: TRBJ2-6
clone size: .
V gene: TRBV9
D gene: .

CDR3 protein: CASSLGSGRVATQYF
CDR3 DNA: TGTGCCAGCAGCTTAGGTAGCGGGAGGGTAGCGACCCAGTACTTC
J gene: TRBJ2-5
clone size: .
V gene: TRBV11-2
D gene: TRBD2

CDR3 protein: CASSLSPRGYTF
CDR3 DNA: TGTGCCAGTAGTCTGAGCCCTCGTGGCTACACCTTC
J gene: TRBJ1-2
clone size: once
V gene: TRBV19
D gene: .

CDR3 protein: CASRRGETGGTDTQYF
CDR3 DNA: TGTGCCAGCCGAAGGGGGGAGACAGGGGGCACAGATACGCAGTATTTT
J gene: TRBJ2-3
clone size: .
V gene: TRBV9
D gene: TRBD1

CDR3 protein: CASSVGDRVNSPLHF
CDR3 DNA: TGTGCCAGCAGCGTAGGGGACAGGGTAAATTCACCCCTCCACTTT
J gene: TRBJ1-6
clone size: .
V gene: TRBV9
D gene: TRBD1

CDR3 protein: CATGLAGVSEQYF
CDR3 DNA: TGTGCCACAGGACTAGCGGGAGTATCCGAGCAGTACTTC
J gene: TRBJ2-7
clone size: once
V gene: TRBV6-5
D gene: TRBD2

CDR3 protein: CATSRAGNSGNTIYF
CDR3 DNA: TGTGCCACCAGCAGAGCCGGGAACTCTGGAAACACCATATATTTT
J gene: TRBJ1-3
clone size: .
V gene: TRBV15
D gene: .

CDR3 protein: CASTPTSGRDMSYNEQFF
CDR3 DNA: TGTGCCAGCACACCGACTAGCGGGAGGGACATGTCTTACAATGAGCAGTTCTTC
J gene: TRBJ2-1
clone size: .
V gene: TRBV2
D gene: TRBD2

CDR3 protein: CASSVARAGGRTGELFF
CDR3 DNA: TGTGCCAGCAGCGTAGCTAGAGCGGGGGGACGAACCGGGGAGCTGTTTTTT
J gene: TRBJ2-2
clone size: .
V gene: TRBV9
D gene: TRBD2

CDR3 protein: CSASTVEQFF
CDR3 DNA: TGCAGTGCTAGCACGGTGGAGCAGTTCTTC
J gene: TRBJ2-1
clone size: .
V gene: TRBV20-1
D gene: .

CDR3 protein: CASSLGSNTEAFF
CDR3 DNA: TGTGCCAGCAGTTTGGGCAGCAACACTGAAGCTTTCTTT
J gene: TRBJ1-1
clone size: once
V gene: TRBV12-3/TRBV12-4
D gene: .

CDR3 protein: CASMKRAGNIAKNIQYF
CDR3 DNA: TGTGCCAGCATGAAGCGGGCGGGCAATATAGCCAAAAACATTCAGTACTTC
J gene: TRBJ2-4
clone size: once
V gene: TRBV2
D gene: .

CDR3 protein: CASSLDFGLQAFF
CDR3 DNA: TGTGCCAGCAGCTTGGACTTCGGACTCCAAGCTTTCTTT
J gene: TRBJ1-1
clone size: .
V gene: TRBV11-2
D gene: .

CDR3 protein: CASFQGRDTGELFF
CDR3 DNA: TGTGCCAGCTTCCAGGGGAGAGACACCGGGGAGCTGTTTTTT
J gene: TRBJ2-2
clone size: .
V gene: TRBV28
D gene: .

CDR3 protein: CASGLGGPETQYF
CDR3 DNA: TGTGCTAGTGGCTTAGGGGGCCCAGAGACCCAGTACTTC
J gene: TRBJ2-5
clone size: .
V gene: TRBV12-5
D gene: TRBD1

CDR3 protein: CASSLLTAGSSYNEQFF
CDR3 DNA: TGTGCCAGCAGTTTATTGACAGCTGGAAGCTCCTACAATGAGCAGTTCTTC
J gene: TRBJ2-1
clone size: .
V gene: TRBV28
D gene: .

CDR3 protein: CASSWGQVNTEAFF
CDR3 DNA: TGTGCCAGTAGTTGGGGACAGGTGAACACTGAAGCTTTCTTT
J gene: TRBJ1-1
clone size: once
V gene: TRBV19
D gene: TRBD1

CDR3 protein: CASSPLGGSGYNEQFF
CDR3 DNA: TGTGCCAGCAGCCCCCTGGGAGGGAGTGGTTACAATGAGCAGTTCTTC
J gene: TRBJ2-1
clone size: .
V gene: TRBV7-8
D gene: TRBD2

CDR3 protein: CSVEVLAGSITDTQYF
CDR3 DNA: TGCAGCGTTGAGGTTTTGGCGGGATCTATCACAGATACGCAGTATTTT
J gene: TRBJ2-3
clone size: .
V gene: TRBV29-1
D gene: .